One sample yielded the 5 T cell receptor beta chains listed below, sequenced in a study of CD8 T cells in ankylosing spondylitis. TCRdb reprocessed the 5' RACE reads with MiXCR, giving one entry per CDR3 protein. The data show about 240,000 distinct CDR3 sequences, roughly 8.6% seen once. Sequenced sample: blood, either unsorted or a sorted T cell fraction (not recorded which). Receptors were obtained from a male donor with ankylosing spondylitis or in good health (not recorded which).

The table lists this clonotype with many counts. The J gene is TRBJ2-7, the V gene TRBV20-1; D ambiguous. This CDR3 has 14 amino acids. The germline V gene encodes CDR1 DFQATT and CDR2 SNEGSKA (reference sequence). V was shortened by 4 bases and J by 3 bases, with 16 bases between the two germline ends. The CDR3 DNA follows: TGCAGTGCTACGACGGAAGGCCAAGACTACGAGCAGTACTTC. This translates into CSATTEGQDYEQYF.

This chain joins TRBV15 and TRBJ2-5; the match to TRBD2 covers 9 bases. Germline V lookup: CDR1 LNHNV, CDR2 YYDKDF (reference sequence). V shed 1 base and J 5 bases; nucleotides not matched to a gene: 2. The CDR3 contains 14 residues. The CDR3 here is CATSRVREGETQYF. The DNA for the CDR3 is TGTGCCACCAGCAGAGTGCGGGAGGGGGAGACCCAGTACTTC. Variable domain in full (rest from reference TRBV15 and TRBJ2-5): DAMVIQNPRYQVTQFGKPVTLSCSQTLNHNVMYWYQQKSSQAPKLLFHYYDKDFNNEADTPDNFQSRRPNTSFCFLDIRSPGLGDTAMYLCATSRVREGETQYFGPGTRLLVL.

The CDR3 region has the DNA TGCGCCAGCAGCCAGGGGGTCGCGGGGGCCGCCACAGATACGCAGTATTTT. It encodes CASSQGVAGAATDTQYF. This rearrangement joins TRBV4-3 to TRBJ2-3, with D maybe TRBD2 (7 bases). Between the trimmed V and J ends, which lost 3 bases and 2 bases, there was a span of 18 bases. This CDR3 has 17 residues. The germline V gene has CDR1 LGHNA and CDR2 YSLEER.

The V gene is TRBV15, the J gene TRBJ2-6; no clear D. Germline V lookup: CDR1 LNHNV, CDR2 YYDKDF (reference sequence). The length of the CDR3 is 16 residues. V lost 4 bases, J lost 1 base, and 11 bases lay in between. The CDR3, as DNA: TGTGCCACCAGCACAGGAAGGATGTCTGGGGCCAACGTCCTGACTTTC. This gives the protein CATSTGRMSGANVLTF.

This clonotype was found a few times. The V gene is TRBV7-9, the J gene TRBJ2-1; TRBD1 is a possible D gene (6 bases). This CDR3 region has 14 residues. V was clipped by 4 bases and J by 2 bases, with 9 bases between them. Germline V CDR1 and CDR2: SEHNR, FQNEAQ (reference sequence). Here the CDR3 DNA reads TGTGCCAGCAGCTCCTGGACAGCCTACAATGAGCAGTTCTTC. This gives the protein CASSSWTAYNEQFF.